The next 21 T cell receptor beta chains were all read from a single sample in a study of OX40 agonist ivuxolimab in advanced cancers. The table came from immunoSEQ multiplex PCR; TCRdb's copy has only in-frame clones and leaves some out. Of 8,500 to 13,000 clones in the sample, roughly 74% were seen once. The sample here was CD4+ or CD8+ T cells sorted from blood, taken in a trial of the OX40 agonist ivuxolimab. Source of these receptors: an adult with an advanced solid tumor such as melanoma, head and neck, liver or kidney cancer.

The V call is TRBV4-3, the J call TRBJ2-7, with D maybe TRBD2 (5 bases). V gave up 4 bases and J gave up 0 bases, with 16 bases separating them. Germline values: CDR1 LGHNA, CDR2 YSLEER. CDR3 length: 16 amino acids. CDR3 loop: CASSPNPSGLSYEQYF. As DNA, the CDR3 is TGCGCCAGCAGCCCTAACCCCAGCGGACTCTCCTACGAGCAGTACTTC.

This chain uses TRBV9 with TRBJ1-1, with 7 bases that match TRBD1. V lost 6 bases to trimming and J lost 4 bases; unmatched junction nucleotides: 12. CDR3 length: 15 amino acids. Germline CDR1 is SGDLS and CDR2 is YYNGEE. DNA of the CDR3: TGTGCCAGCAACCCTCTAGCAGGGGGTGGCACTGAAGCTTTCTTT. Its protein product is CASNPLAGGGTEAFF.

This clone was counted only a few times. The CDR3 sequence: CASSADYRGNEQFF. CDR3 in DNA: TGTGCCAGTAGTGCCGATTACAGGGGAAATGAGCAGTTCTTC. V usage is TRBV19 and J usage is TRBJ2-1, with 7 bases that match TRBD1. Losses at the gene ends were 5 bases for V and 7 bases for J; bases not matched to a gene: 8. This CDR3 spans 14 amino acids. Germline V gives CDR1 LNHDA, CDR2 SQIVND (reference sequence).

This chain links TRBV5-4 with TRBJ1-2; no clear D. CDR3 length: 12 amino acids. The germline CDR1 and CDR2 sequences are SGHNT and YYREEE (reference sequence). V lost 3 bases and J 8 bases, leaving 11 bases between the germline ends. The CDR3, as DNA: TGTGCCAGCAGCTGGGGAAAGGGAGGCTACACCTTC. Translating gives CASSWGKGGYTF.

The V and J genes are TRBV7-6 and TRBJ2-7; D could derive from TRBD1 or TRBD2 (5 bases each). Trimming removed 2 bases at V and 4 bases at J, with 6 bases between. The CDR3 sequence is 12 residues long. Germline CDR1 and CDR2: SGHVS and FNYEAQ. DNA for the CDR3: TGTGCCAGCAGCTTATGGGGGTACGAGCAGTACTTC. Amino acid sequence: CASSLWGYEQYF.

V is TRBV30 and J is TRBJ2-1, with 7 bases fitting TRBD2. Germline V gives CDR1 GTSNPN, CDR2 SVGIG (reference sequence). V was clipped by 0 bases and J by 0 bases; unmatched bases: 8. This CDR3 spans 17 amino acids. The CDR3: CAWSVSSGDHSYNEQFF. CDR3 sequence (DNA): TGTGCCTGGAGTGTGTCCAGCGGGGACCACTCCTACAATGAGCAGTTCTTC.

This clone rates as medium-sized. The J gene is TRBJ2-1, the V gene TRBV14, with D possibly TRBD2 on 6 matching bases. The CDR3 is 15 residues long. V was cut by 6 bases and J by 0 bases, with 12 bases left in between. The germline gives CDR1 SGHDN, CDR2 FVKESK. The CDR3 reads CASSFGTPSYNEQFF. The CDR3 nucleotides read TGTGCCAGCAGTTTCGGGACTCCCTCCTACAATGAGCAGTTCTTC.

This chain links TRBV7-6 with TRBJ1-1; D may be TRBD1 (5 bases). Germline V gives CDR1 SGHVS, CDR2 FNYEAQ. V gave up 0 bases and J gave up 5 bases, with 13 bases separating them. The CDR3 is 15 residues long. CDR3 in DNA: TGTGCCAGCAGCTTAGCGGGGGGTCCGGGGACTGAAGCTTTCTTT. This sequence encodes CASSLAGGPGTEAFF.

This clone showed up just a few times. The chain recombines TRBV5-6 with TRBJ1-2, with 7 bases lining up with TRBD1. Germline V gene lookup returns CDR1 SGHDT and CDR2 YYEEEE. Germline trimming cut 1 base from V and 2 bases from J; bases unmatched to any gene: 5. The CDR3 totals 15 residues. The CDR3 here is CASSLWGQPNYGYTF. CDR3 sequence (DNA): TGTGCCAGCAGCTTGTGGGGACAGCCAAACTATGGCTACACCTTC.

The rearrangement links TRBV7-2 to TRBJ2-5, with TRBD1 as a possible D gene (6 bases). The CDR3 runs 16 residues. Per germline, CDR1 SGHTA and CDR2 FQGNSA. Trimming removed 1 base at V and 1 base at J, with 13 bases between. The CDR3 bases are TGTGCCAGCAGCTTAGGGGTAGGGGGTCCCCAAGAGACCCAGTACTTC. It translates to CASSLGVGGPQETQYF.

CDR3 in DNA: TGTGCCAGCAGCTTCTTCCGGACTAGCGGAGTCGAGCAGTACTTC. Translation: CASSFFRTSGVEQYF. The chain joins TRBV6-6 to TRBJ2-7; 10 positions match TRBD2. Trimming cost V 6 bases and J 6 bases; bases outside gene matches: 11. CDR3 length: 15 amino acids. CDR1 is MNHNY, CDR2 SVGAGI, per germline (reference sequence).

Only one count was recorded for this clone. The chain has TRBV6-6 and TRBJ1-2; D uncertain. The CDR3 has 10 residues. CDR1 is MNHNY, CDR2 SVGAGI, per germline (reference sequence). Trimming removed 2 bases at V and 6 bases at J, with 1 base between. The CDR3 nucleotides are TGTGCCAGCAGTTACGATGGCTACACCTTC. This codes for CASSYDGYTF.

The table lists this clone with a few counts. The chain recombines TRBV7-8 with TRBJ1-5, with 7 bases aligning to TRBD1. Trimming took 6 bases from V and 3 from J; bases not matched to a gene: 11. Germline V lookup: CDR1 SGHVS, CDR2 FQNEAQ. The CDR3 runs 16 residues. In DNA, the CDR3 is TGTGCCAGCAGTTCCTGGGGACAGACCTACAATCAGCCCCAGCATTTT. Translation: CASSSWGQTYNQPQHF.

The chain links TRBV19 to TRBJ1-1, with D tentatively TRBD1 (6 bases). CDR3 size: 15 residues. The V end was cut by 3 bases, the J end by 3 bases, with 14 bases between. Germline CDR1 and CDR2: LNHDA and SQIVND (reference sequence). Here the CDR3 reads CASSMGGAWYTEAFF. Here the CDR3 DNA reads TGTGCCAGTAGTATGGGGGGGGCTTGGTACACTGAAGCTTTCTTT.

V gene TRBV11-3 combines with J gene TRBJ1-1; D is unclear. This CDR3 contains 14 residues. Trimming took 4 bases from V and 5 from J, leaving 14 bases between them. Germline CDR1 and CDR2: SGHNT and YENEEA. CDR3 nucleotide sequence: TGTGCCAGCAGCTCCCGGAGGGTGGGGACTGAAGCTTTCTTT. Its translation is CASSSRRVGTEAFF.

By sample fraction, this clone is medium-sized (0.01 to 0.1%). The chain joins TRBV27 to TRBJ1-4, with D unresolved. V dropped 1 base and J dropped 0 bases, with 6 bases sitting between them. This CDR3 is 15 amino acids long. Looked up from germline, CDR1 is MNHEY and CDR2 is SMNVEV (reference sequence). The CDR3 bases are TGTGCCAGCAGTTTATTGTCCGCAACTAATGAAAAACTGTTTTTT. This gives the protein CASSLLSATNEKLFF.

This chain links TRBV14 with TRBJ1-1; D is undetermined. CDR1 SGHDN and CDR2 FVKESK come from the germline V gene. Trimming pared 6 bases from V and 4 bases from J, leaving 12 bases between. The CDR3 has 13 residues. CDR3: CASSQMGATEAFF. Here the CDR3 DNA reads TGTGCCAGCAGTCAGATGGGTGCCACTGAAGCTTTCTTT.

The chain employs TRBV5-8 and TRBJ2-7, with a possible D match to TRBD1 (6 bases). Trimming shortened V by 1 base and J by 3 bases, and 11 bases separated the two germline ends. Germline assignment: CDR1 SGHTS and CDR2 YDEGEE. CDR3 size: 14 residues. The DNA for the CDR3 is TGTGCCAGCAGCTTGAACAGGGCGGACTACGAGCAGTACTTC. Translated, it gives CASSLNRADYEQYF. Variable domain in full (rest from reference TRBV5-8 and TRBJ2-7): EAGVTQSPTHLIKTRGQQATLRCSPISGHTSVYWYQQALGLGLQFLLWYDEGEERNRGNFPPRFSGRQFPNYSSELNVNALELEDSALYLCASSLNRADYEQYFGPGTRLTVT.

The rearrangement uses TRBV5-1 and TRBJ2-1; TRBD2 matches at 12 bases. Trimming took 0 bases from V and 10 from J; bases not matched to a gene: 2. Germline CDR1 and CDR2: SGHRS and YFSETQ. This CDR3 comprises 14 residues. The CDR3 DNA reads as TGCGCCAGCAGCTTGGGACTAGCGGGAGACGAGCAGTTCTTC. This sequence encodes CASSLGLAGDEQFF.

By its share, this clone is medium-sized. This chain links TRBV27 with TRBJ2-7; D is tentatively TRBD1 or TRBD2 (5 bases each). There are 13 residues in the CDR3. With 5 bases removed from V and 0 bases from J, the gap between germline ends came to 8 bases. Germline V CDR1 and CDR2: MNHEY, SMNVEV (reference sequence). The DNA for the CDR3 is TGTGCCAGCAGTCCCGGGGCCTCCTACGAGCAGTACTTC. It encodes CASSPGASYEQYF.

The V and J genes are TRBV5-4 and TRBJ2-1, with a weak D call TRBD2 (7 bases). V was trimmed by 3 bases and J by 0 bases, leaving 19 bases between them. The CDR3 is 18 residues long. Per germline, CDR1 SGHNT and CDR2 YYREEE (reference sequence). CDR3 amino acids: CASSYSLQGGSSYNEQFF. The CDR3 region has the DNA TGTGCCAGCAGCTATTCTTTACAGGGAGGGAGCTCCTACAATGAGCAGTTCTTC. Using reference TRBV5-4 and TRBJ2-1 for the parts outside the CDR3, the full variable domain is ETGVTQSPTHLIKTRGQQVTLRCSSQSGHNTVSWYQQALGQGPQFIFQYYREEENGRGNFPPRFSGLQFPNYSSELNVNALELDDSALYLCASSYSLQGGSSYNEQFFGPGTRLTVL.